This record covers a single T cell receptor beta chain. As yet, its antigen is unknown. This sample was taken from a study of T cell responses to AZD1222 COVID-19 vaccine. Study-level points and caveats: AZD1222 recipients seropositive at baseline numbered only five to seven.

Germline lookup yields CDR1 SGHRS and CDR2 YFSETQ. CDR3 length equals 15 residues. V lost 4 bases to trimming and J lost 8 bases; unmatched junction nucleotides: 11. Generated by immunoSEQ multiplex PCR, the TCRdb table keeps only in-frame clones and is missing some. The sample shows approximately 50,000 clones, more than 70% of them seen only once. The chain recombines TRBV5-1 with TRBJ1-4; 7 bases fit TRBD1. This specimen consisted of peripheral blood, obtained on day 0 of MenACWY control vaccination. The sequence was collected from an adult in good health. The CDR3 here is CASSRSGTASEKLFF. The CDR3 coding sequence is TGCGCCAGCAGCCGGTCGGGGACAGCTAGCGAAAAACTGTTTTTT.